This is a list of T cell receptor beta chains from one sample in a study of T cell repertoires in cytomegalovirus infection. For these receptors, no antigen is known. TCRdb processed the reads anew with MiXCR; each CDR3 protein has one entry. The table includes a few hundred thousand distinct CDR3 sequences, about two fifths detected once. The sequencing used cultured PBMCs, collected from culture after CMV antigen stimulation. Receptor source: a human donor in good health (CMV status not recorded). Some clones in this sample may be carry-over from other donors' samples. Each CDR3 is given with its conserved first and last residue. D genes are given only for firm matches. Size values are once, few and many counts, or a class for expanded clones, and some rows have none.

>.|TRBJ1-5|TRBV2|.
CASTDRFVDQPQHF
TGTGCCAGCACTGACAGGTTTGTGGATCAGCCCCAGCATTTT
>TRBD1|TRBJ1-5|TRBV20-1|.
CRKQGIIIQPQHF
TGCAGAAAACAGGGGATAATAATCCAGCCCCAGCATTTT
>TRBD2|TRBJ2-1|TRBV7-2|.
CASSPVAGGEYNEQFF
TGTGCCAGCAGCCCCGTAGCGGGAGGGGAATACAATGAGCAGTTCTTC
>.|TRBJ2-7|TRBV19|.
CASSIPGAAVYEQYF
TGTGCCAGTAGTATTCCAGGGGCTGCTGTCTACGAGCAGTACTTC
>.|TRBJ2-7|TRBV7-2|few
CASSFGVSYEQYF
TGTGCCAGCAGCTTTGGGGTGTCCTACGAGCAGTACTTC
>TRBD1|TRBJ1-6|TRBV10-3|few
CAIRGTGQENSPLHF
TGTGCCATCAGAGGTACGGGACAGGAGAATTCACCCCTCCACTTT
>.|TRBJ2-3|TRBV4-2|.
CASSQVDREDTQYF
TGTGCCAGCAGCCAAGTGGACCGCGAAGATACGCAGTATTTT
>.|TRBJ1-1|TRBV12-5|.
CASGQALDTEAFF
TGTGCTAGTGGGCAGGCACTGGACACTGAAGCTTTCTTT
>.|TRBJ1-5|TRBV12-3/TRBV12-4|.
CASSAEGGWGNQPQHF
TGTGCCAGCAGTGCCGAAGGGGGATGGGGCAATCAGCCCCAGCATTTT
>.|TRBJ2-2|TRBV7-6|few
CASSLDWGELFF
TGTGCCAGCAGCCTTGACTGGGGGGAGCTGTTTTTT
>TRBD2|TRBJ2-3|TRBV15|.
CATSKGGTSVSTDTQYF
TGTGCCACCAGCAAGGGAGGGACTAGCGTGAGCACAGATACGCAGTATTTT
>.|TRBJ2-1|TRBV15|.
CATSRVPNNEQFF
TGTGCCACCAGCAGAGTCCCCAACAATGAGCAGTTCTTC
>TRBD2|TRBJ2-7|TRBV7-2|few
CASSLLSGGDYEQYF
TGTGCCAGCAGCTTACTCAGCGGGGGGGACTACGAGCAGTACTTC
>.|TRBJ2-3|TRBV20-1|.
CSATLLLHNTDTQYF
TGCAGTGCTACCCTACTACTACATAACACAGATACGCAGTATTTT
>.|TRBJ2-2|TRBV6-6|few
CASSYSGGAGELFF
TGTGCCAGCAGTTACTCGGGCGGGGCCGGGGAGCTGTTTTTT
>.|TRBJ2-3|TRBV7-2|few
CASSFSSALGFESTDTQYF
TGTGCCAGCAGCTTCTCGTCCGCCTTAGGTTTCGAAAGCACAGATACGCAGTATTTT
>TRBD1|TRBJ1-4|TRBV4-1|.
CASSQESRGQGKLFF
TGCGCCAGCAGCCAAGAATCTAGGGGACAGGGAAAACTGTTTTTT
>TRBD2|TRBJ2-3|TRBV10-2|few
CASSPTSGGTDTQYF
TGCGCCAGCAGTCCGACTAGCGGGGGGACAGATACGCAGTATTTT
>TRBD1|TRBJ2-3|TRBV11-2|few
CASSIDRGGTDTQYF
TGTGCCAGCAGCATCGACAGGGGCGGCACAGATACGCAGTATTTT
>.|TRBJ1-4|TRBV7-4|.
CASSSGQTNNEKLFF
TGTGCCAGCAGCTCCGGACAAACGAATAATGAAAAACTGTTTTTT
>TRBD1|TRBJ2-7|TRBV7-9|.
CASSLMGQGAHEQYF
TGTGCCAGCAGCCTGATGGGACAGGGGGCCCACGAGCAGTACTTC
>.|TRBJ1-2|TRBV6-1|few
CASSRTSNYGYTF
TGTGCCAGCAGTCGGACAAGTAACTATGGCTACACCTTC
>.|TRBJ1-2|TRBV7-2|.
CASSGTVRGGYTF
TGTGCCAGCAGCGGGACCGTCCGGGGAGGCTACACCTTC
>TRBD2|TRBJ2-2|TRBV19|.
CASSILAGGGAGELFF
TGTGCCAGTAGTATACTAGCGGGAGGGGGGGCCGGGGAGCTGTTTTTT
>TRBD1|TRBJ1-6|TRBV5-4|.
CASSWTSGQGAVNSPLHF
TGTGCCAGCAGCTGGACAAGTGGACAGGGGGCAGTAAATTCACCCCTCCACTTT
>TRBD1|TRBJ2-7|TRBV11-2|few
CANVAGRDRFYSLSRSSYEQYF
TGTGCCAACGTGGCCGGCCGGGACAGGTTCTATTCCCTCTCCCGGTCTTCCTACGAGCAGTACTTC
>.|TRBJ1-5|TRBV6-1|few
CASGSIHSNQPQHF
TGTGCCAGCGGAAGCATTCATAGCAATCAGCCCCAGCATTTT
>.|TRBJ1-2|TRBV25-1|few
CASSRHPNYGYTF
TGTGCCAGCAGCAGACATCCTAACTATGGCTACACCTTC
>TRBD2|TRBJ2-2|TRBV4-3|.
CASSQASGGNTGELFF
TGCGCCAGCAGCCAAGCTAGCGGGGGGAACACCGGGGAGCTGTTTTTT
>TRBD1|TRBJ2-1|TRBV18|.
CASSEGAYEQFF
TGTGCCAGCTCAGAGGGGGCATATGAGCAGTTCTTC
>TRBD1|TRBJ2-7|TRBV6-1|few
CASSADRGRTYEQYF
TGTGCCAGCAGTGCCGACAGGGGACGAACCTACGAGCAGTACTTC